These 16 T cell receptor beta chains were all obtained from the same sample, sequenced in a study of early T cells in non-severe SARS-CoV-2 infection. TCRdb processed the 5' RACE reads anew with MiXCR; each CDR3 protein has one entry. Of approximately 69,000 distinct CDR3 sequences detected, 9% to 15% appear once; the ten largest clones hold about 4%. The sample consisted of whole blood. Source of these receptors: an adult who was a healthcare worker with PCR-confirmed SARS-CoV-2 infection or an uninfected control (not recorded which).

This chain links TRBV7-9 with TRBJ2-4; 9 nucleotides agree with TRBD2. CDR3 length: 13 residues. Germline V gives CDR1 SEHNR, CDR2 FQNEAQ (reference sequence). Losses at the gene ends were 6 bases for V and 13 bases for J; bases not matched to a gene: 10. The CDR3 sequence: CASRSFSGGQQYF. CDR3 sequence (DNA): TGTGCCAGCAGGTCTTTTAGCGGGGGTCAGCAGTACTTC. The whole variable domain, filled in from reference TRBV7-9 and TRBJ2-4, reads DTGVSQNPRHKITKRGQNVTFRCDPISEHNRLYWYRQTLGQGPEFLTYFQNEAQLEKSRLLSDRFSAERPKGSFSTLEIQRTEQGDSAMYLCASRSFSGGQQYFGAGTRLSVL.

The table lists this clonotype with many counts. The gene calls are TRBV20-1 and TRBJ2-7; 9 nucleotides match TRBD1. V dropped 5 bases and J dropped 2; count of bases not matched to a gene: 10. In germline, CDR1 is DFQATT, CDR2 SNEGSKA (reference sequence). This CDR3 has 15 amino acids. CDR3 in DNA: TGCAGTGCTGATGTCGGACAGGGGAGTCCCTACGAGCAGTACTTC. Translating gives CSADVGQGSPYEQYF.

This clonotype was seen many times. CDR3 in DNA: TGCAGCGTTGAAAAAGGGGAAAAGACCCAGTACTTC. Translating it yields CSVEKGEKTQYF. J is TRBJ2-5 and V is TRBV29-1; D may be TRBD1 (5 bases). Germline V gene lookup returns CDR1 SQVTM and CDR2 ANQGSEA. The CDR3 is 12 residues long. Trimming removed 2 bases from V and 6 bases from J, with 10 bases in between.

This clonotype occurred a few times. J is TRBJ2-1 and V is TRBV7-9, with 7 bases lining up with TRBD2. Germline lookup yields CDR1 SEHNR and CDR2 FQNEAQ (reference sequence). V shed 5 bases, J shed 15 bases, and the junction held 13 bases outside the gene matches. This CDR3 comprises 13 residues. The CDR3 nucleotides are TGTGCCAGCAGCCTCCTGGAGGCGGGAGACGGGTTCTTC. Amino acids: CASSLLEAGDGFF.

This clonotype came up a few times. V usage is TRBV20-1 and J usage is TRBJ2-5; 13 bases align to TRBD2. Losses at the gene ends were 4 bases for V and 7 bases for J; bases not matched to a gene: 6. This CDR3 is 14 amino acids long. Germline V gives CDR1 DFQATT, CDR2 SNEGSKA (reference sequence). The CDR3 bases are TGCAGTGCTAAACTAGCGGGAGGGCCCGGGACCCAGTACTTC. It is translated as CSAKLAGGPGTQYF.

This clonotype was counted many times. The chain links TRBV5-6 to TRBJ2-1, with 10 bases lining up with TRBD1. The germline V gene has CDR1 SGHDT and CDR2 YYEEEE. Losses at the gene ends were 2 bases for V and 6 bases for J; bases not matched to a gene: 5. CDR3 length: 15 amino acids. CDR3 coding DNA: TGTGCCAGCAGCTTTGGGGGACAGGGGAGCAATGAGCAGTTCTTC. This translates into CASSFGGQGSNEQFF. The full variable domain, its missing parts supplied by reference TRBV5-6 and TRBJ2-1, is DAGVTQSPTHLIKTRGQQVTLRCSPKSGHDTVSWYQQALGQGPQFIFQYYEEEERQRGNFPDRFSGHQFPNYSSELNVNALLLGDSALYLCASSFGGQGSNEQFFGPGTRLTVL.

The chain couples TRBV28 to TRBJ1-3; TRBD1 matches at 9 bases. The J segment lost 4 bases and the V segment lost 6 bases, leaving 7 bases of the junction unmatched. CDR1 and CDR2 from the germline V gene are MDHEN and SYDVKM. The CDR3 covers 15 residues. The CDR3: CASSPGQGKGNTIYF. The CDR3 DNA sequence: TGTGCCAGCAGCCCAGGACAGGGGAAAGGAAACACCATATATTTT.

This clonotype was observed many times. The chain combines TRBV13 with TRBJ2-3, with TRBD2 matching over 13 bases. CDR3 length equals 15 residues. V lost 5 bases, J lost 6 bases, and 5 bases stayed unmatched. Germline V CDR1 and CDR2: PRHDT, FYEKMQ (reference sequence). The CDR3: CASSGGTSGTDTQYF. CDR3 sequence (DNA): TGTGCCAGCAGCGGGGGGACTAGCGGGACCGATACGCAGTATTTT.

In this sample, this clonotype turned up many times. J is TRBJ2-2 and V is TRBV5-6, with D unclear. Germline CDR1 SGHDT, CDR2 YYEEEE. This CDR3 comprises 16 residues. The V end lost 0 bases, the J end lost 4 bases, and 13 bases lay between the germline ends. The CDR3 spells CASSLGFRGGTGELFF. The CDR3 nucleotides read TGTGCCAGCAGCTTGGGATTCCGCGGCGGCACCGGGGAGCTGTTTTTT.

This clonotype was detected ten times or more. This sequence joins TRBV19 and TRBJ2-7, with 9 nucleotides matching TRBD1. Germline loops: CDR1 LNHDA, CDR2 SQIVND (reference sequence). There are 14 residues in the CDR3. The V and J ends lost 4 bases and 3 bases, in that order; junction bases with no gene match: 4. In DNA form, the CDR3 reads TGTGCCAGTAGTACCGGGACAGGGTTCTACGAGCAGTACTTC. Protein: CASSTGTGFYEQYF. Full variable domain (outside the CDR3, taken from reference TRBV19 and TRBJ2-7): DGGITQSPKYLFRKEGQNVTLSCEQNLNHDAMYWYRQDPGQGLRLIYYSQIVNDFQKGDIAEGYSVSREKKESFPLTVTSAQKNPTAFYLCASSTGTGFYEQYFGPGTRLTVT.

This clonotype has a count of ten or more. V gene TRBV20-1 combines with J gene TRBJ2-5; 13 bases line up with TRBD2. Germline assignment: CDR1 DFQATT and CDR2 SNEGSKA (reference sequence). CDR3 length: 17 amino acids. V lost 1 base, J lost 1 base, and 6 bases stayed unmatched. The CDR3 sequence is CSARGGTSGAIQETQYF. CDR3 DNA sequence: TGCAGTGCTAGAGGCGGGACTAGCGGGGCGATCCAAGAGACCCAGTACTTC.

The CDR3 spells CSVDMGAREQYF. As DNA, the CDR3 is TGCAGCGTTGATATGGGGGCGCGGGAGCAGTACTTC. This chain uses TRBV29-1 with TRBJ2-7; possible D gene TRBD1, 6 bases. The germline V and J ends were trimmed by 3 bases and 7 bases, with 13 bases remaining between them. The CDR3 extends over 12 amino acids. Germline V CDR1 and CDR2: SQVTM, ANQGSEA.

As DNA, the CDR3 is TGCGCCAGTTCGCTGACTATCTCCTCGAACACCGGGGAGCTGTTTTTT. Protein sequence: CASSLTISSNTGELFF. J is TRBJ2-2 and V is TRBV10-2; tentative D call: TRBD2 (5 bases). The CDR3 has 16 residues. The germline V gene encodes CDR1 WSHSY and CDR2 SAAADI. V gave up 9 bases and J gave up 0 bases, with 17 bases separating them.

This clonotype was counted at least ten times. The gene calls are TRBV2 and TRBJ2-3; TRBD1 matches at 9 bases. V was clipped by 4 bases and J by 4 bases; unmatched bases: 6. Germline V CDR1 and CDR2: SNHLY, FYNNEI. This CDR3 region has 15 residues. As DNA, the CDR3 is TGTGCCAGCAGTGGACCGGGACAGGGCGCAGATACGCAGTATTTT. Translating gives CASSGPGQGADTQYF.

The chain couples TRBV28 to TRBJ2-7; D unresolved. Germline-derived CDR1 and CDR2 are MDHEN and SYDVKM. V lost 10 bases and J lost 4, with 11 bases in between. This CDR3 contains 11 residues. CDR3 bases: TGTGCCACCTCAGTTGGTTACGAGCAGTACTTC. This sequence encodes CATSVGYEQYF. Together with reference TRBV28 and TRBJ2-7, the CDR3 gives the full variable domain: DVKVTQSSRYLVKRTGEKVFLECVQDMDHENMFWYRQDPGLGLRLIYFSYDVKMKEKGDIPEGYSVSREKKERFSLILESASTNQTSMYLCATSVGYEQYFGPGTRLTVT.

The V and J genes are TRBV3-1 and TRBJ2-7; D might be TRBD2 (5 bases). This CDR3 spans 16 amino acids. V was cut by 1 base and J by 3 bases, with 16 bases left in between. The germline V gene has CDR1 LGHDT and CDR2 YNNKEL (reference sequence). The CDR3 protein is CASSQGESADFYEQYF. CDR3 DNA: TGTGCCAGCAGCCAAGGGGAGAGCGCCGACTTCTACGAGCAGTACTTC.